This TCR beta chain was sequenced for a study of cytomegalovirus exposure and HLA in healthy donors. PCR used 60 Vbeta primers and 13 Jbeta primers. TCRdb keeps only in-frame clones here, not all; method: immunoSEQ multiplex PCR. The data show some 120,000 clones, 79% seen once. Comments on this clone: Its antigen is not identified.

Germline V gene lookup returns CDR1 SGHTA and CDR2 FQGTGA. Trimming stripped 6 bases from V and 2 bases from J, with 17 bases between. CDR3 size: 15 residues. The study's findings and limits: In a later analysis, an Asian-associated ancestry cluster reportedly showed fewer N-insertions than the 666-donor mean. The study put 150 to 200 TCR beta chains on its list as cytomegalovirus-associated. Follow-up analysis found HLA locus-dependent TCR association rates, highest for DRB1 and lowest for HLA-C.

This chain joins TRBV7-3 and TRBJ2-7; D perhaps matches TRBD1 (7 bases). The specimen was PBMCs. This clonotype was obtained from a man aged 18 to 29 in good health and CMV-seronegative. CDR3 amino acids: CASSTQGGPTYEQYF. In DNA form, the CDR3 reads TGTGCCAGCAGTACCCAGGGGGGACCGACCTACGAGCAGTACTTC.